This T cell receptor (beta chain) is from a study of cytotoxic CD8 clonotypes in ibrutinib-treated CLL. Background on the study: Partial responses totalled about 24 and complete responses 2; after median approximately 74 months, approximately 15 remained remitted and around twelve progressed.

The V end lost 0 bases, the J end lost 3 bases, and 9 bases lay between the germline ends. CDR1 and CDR2 from the germline V gene are SGHRS and YFSETQ. CDR3 length equals 14 residues. The method was immunoSEQ multiplex PCR; TCRdb's version includes in-frame clones alone and lacks a portion of them. The data contain about 200,000 clones, roughly 79% of them singletons. This sequence was found in a human donor with chronic lymphocytic leukemia. The J gene is TRBJ1-1, the V gene TRBV5-1; D ambiguous. This sample comprised PBMCs, obtained after 12 months of ibrutinib treatment. The CDR3 reads CASSLVGMDTEAFF. The CDR3 DNA reads TGCGCCAGCAGCTTGGTAGGGATGGACACTGAAGCTTTCTTT.